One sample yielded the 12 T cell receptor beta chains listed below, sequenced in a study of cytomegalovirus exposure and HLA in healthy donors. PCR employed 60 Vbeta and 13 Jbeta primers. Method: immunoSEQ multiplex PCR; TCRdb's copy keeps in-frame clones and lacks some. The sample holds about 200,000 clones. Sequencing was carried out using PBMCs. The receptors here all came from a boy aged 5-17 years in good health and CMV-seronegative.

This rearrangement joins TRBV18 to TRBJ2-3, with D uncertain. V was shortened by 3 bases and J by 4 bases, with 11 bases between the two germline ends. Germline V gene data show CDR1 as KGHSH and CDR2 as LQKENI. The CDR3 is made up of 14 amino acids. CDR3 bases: TGTGCCAGCTCACCCCCCGCTCCGGCAGATACGCAGTATTTT. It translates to CASSPPAPADTQYF.

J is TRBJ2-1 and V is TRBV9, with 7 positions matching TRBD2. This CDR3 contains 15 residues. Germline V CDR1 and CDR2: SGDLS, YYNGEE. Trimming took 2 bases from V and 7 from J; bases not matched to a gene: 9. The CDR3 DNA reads TGTGCCAGCAGCGTTCGGCTAGCGGCCACGAATGAGCAGTTCTTC. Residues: CASSVRLAATNEQFF.

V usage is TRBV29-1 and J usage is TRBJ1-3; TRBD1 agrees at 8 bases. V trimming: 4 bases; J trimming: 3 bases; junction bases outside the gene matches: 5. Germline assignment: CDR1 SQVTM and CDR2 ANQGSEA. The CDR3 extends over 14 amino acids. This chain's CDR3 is CSVGRGPGGNTIYF. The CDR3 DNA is TGCAGCGTTGGCAGGGGGCCCGGTGGAAACACCATATATTTT.

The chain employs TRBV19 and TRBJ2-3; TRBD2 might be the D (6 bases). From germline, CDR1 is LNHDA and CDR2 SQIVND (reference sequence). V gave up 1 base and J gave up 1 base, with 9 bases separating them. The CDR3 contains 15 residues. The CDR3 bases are TGTGCCAGTAGTATAGGGTGGGGGGGCACAGATACGCAGTATTTT. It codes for CASSIGWGGTDTQYF.

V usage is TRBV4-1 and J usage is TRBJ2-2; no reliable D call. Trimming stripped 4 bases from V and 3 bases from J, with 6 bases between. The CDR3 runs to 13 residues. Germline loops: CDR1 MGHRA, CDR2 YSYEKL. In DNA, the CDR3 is TGCGCCAGCAGCCCCCTTCACACCGGGGAGCTGTTTTTT. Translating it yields CASSPLHTGELFF.

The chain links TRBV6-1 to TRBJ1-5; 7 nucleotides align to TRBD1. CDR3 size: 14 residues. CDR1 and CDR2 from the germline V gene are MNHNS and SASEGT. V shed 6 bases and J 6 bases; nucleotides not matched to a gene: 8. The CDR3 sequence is CASSKTGSGQPQHF. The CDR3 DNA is TGTGCCAGCAGCAAGACAGGGAGCGGTCAGCCCCAGCATTTT.

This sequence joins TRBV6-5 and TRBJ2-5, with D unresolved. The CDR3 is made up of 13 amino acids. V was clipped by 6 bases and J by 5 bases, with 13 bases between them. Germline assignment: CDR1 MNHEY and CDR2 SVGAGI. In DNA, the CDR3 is TGTGCCAGCAGCCGCCGCCGTCGGGAGACCCAGTACTTC. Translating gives CASSRRRRETQYF.

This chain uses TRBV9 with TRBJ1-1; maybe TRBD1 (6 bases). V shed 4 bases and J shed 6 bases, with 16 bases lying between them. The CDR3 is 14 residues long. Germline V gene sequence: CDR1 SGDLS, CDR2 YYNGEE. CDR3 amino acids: CASSPTGRIAEAFF. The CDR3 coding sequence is TGTGCCAGCAGCCCCACAGGGAGAATCGCTGAAGCTTTCTTT.

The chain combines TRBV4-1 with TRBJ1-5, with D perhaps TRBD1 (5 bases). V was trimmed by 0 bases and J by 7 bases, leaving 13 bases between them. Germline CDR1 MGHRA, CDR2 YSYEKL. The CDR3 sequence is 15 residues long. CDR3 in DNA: TGCGCCAGCAGCCAAGAAGGTGGGGGGAGCCAGCCCCAGCATTTT. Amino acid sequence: CASSQEGGGSQPQHF.

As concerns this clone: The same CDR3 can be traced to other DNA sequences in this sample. The CDR3 loop reads CATSRIPGLGDYEQYF. The CDR3 coding sequence is TGTGCCACCAGCAGAATCCCGGGACTAGGGGACTACGAGCAGTACTTC. This sequence joins TRBV15 and TRBJ2-7, with 8 bases that match TRBD2. The CDR3 sequence is 16 residues long. Germline CDR1 and CDR2: LNHNV and YYDKDF (reference sequence). V lost 2 bases, J lost 3 bases, and 9 bases stayed unmatched.

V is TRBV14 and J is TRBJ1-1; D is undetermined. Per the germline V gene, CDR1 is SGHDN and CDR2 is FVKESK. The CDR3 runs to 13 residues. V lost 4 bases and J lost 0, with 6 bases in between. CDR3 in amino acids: CASSLHLNTEAFF. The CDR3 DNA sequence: TGTGCCAGCAGCCTCCACTTGAACACTGAAGCTTTCTTT.

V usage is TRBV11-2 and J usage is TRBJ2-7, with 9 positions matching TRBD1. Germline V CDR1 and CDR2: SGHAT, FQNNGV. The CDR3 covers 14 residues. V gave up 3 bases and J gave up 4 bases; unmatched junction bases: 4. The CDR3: CASSFGTGSYEQYF. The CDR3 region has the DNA TGTGCCAGCAGCTTTGGGACAGGGAGTTACGAGCAGTACTTC.